The source of this T cell receptor beta chain is a study of T cell changes during pregnancy in multiple sclerosis. Germline CDR1 is MNHNY and CDR2 is SVGAGI (reference sequence). The length of the CDR3 is 14 residues. Between the trimmed V and J ends, which lost 5 bases and 1 base, there was a span of 9 bases. Profiling relied on immunoSEQ multiplex PCR, and the TCRdb table lists in-frame clones only, not all of them. Of around 21,000 clones listed, approximately 86% were seen once; the top ten hold around 21%. This clone has a handful of counts. The rearrangement links TRBV6-6 to TRBJ1-3, with D unclear. Sequences were derived from CD8+ T cells from peripheral blood mononuclear cells, sampled after pregnancy. The TCR sequence derives from a female donor in good health, enrolled as a control in a pregnancy study. CDR3 amino acids: CASSTSGSGNTIYF. The CDR3 DNA sequence: TGTGCCAGCAGTACATCGGGTTCTGGAAACACCATATATTTT.